This entry lists 25 T cell receptor beta chains sequenced from one sample in a study of OX40 agonist ivuxolimab in advanced cancers. Sequencing used immunoSEQ multiplex PCR; TCRdb keeps in-frame clones, though not all of them. The table includes under 40,000 clones, 81% detected once. Material: CD4+ or CD8+ T cells sorted from blood, obtained in a trial of the OX40 agonist ivuxolimab. The receptor source for this set is an adult with an advanced solid tumor such as melanoma, head and neck, liver or kidney cancer.

The chain combines TRBV27 with TRBJ1-1, with 8 positions matching TRBD1. The CDR3 sequence is 14 residues long. Germline lookup yields CDR1 MNHEY and CDR2 SMNVEV (reference sequence). V trimming: 6 bases; J trimming: 4 bases; junction bases outside the gene matches: 7. The CDR3 protein is CASRQTGAVTEAFF. DNA of the CDR3: TGTGCCAGCAGACAGACAGGGGCGGTCACTGAAGCTTTCTTT.

This sequence joins TRBV6-5 and TRBJ1-4; 9 bases fit TRBD1. Germline trimming cut 1 base from V and 7 bases from J; bases unmatched to any gene: 4. This CDR3 spans 15 amino acids. CDR1 is MNHEY, CDR2 SVGAGI, per germline. The CDR3 reads CASSYYGTGPEKLFF. The CDR3 DNA reads TGTGCCAGCAGTTACTATGGGACAGGGCCTGAAAAACTGTTTTTT.

The V gene is TRBV28, the J gene TRBJ1-5; D uncertain. Trimming left V 6 bases short and J 5 bases short, with 8 bases between. Germline V gene sequence: CDR1 MDHEN, CDR2 SYDVKM. The CDR3 runs 12 residues. CDR3 protein: CASRSSYQPQHF. CDR3 bases: TGTGCCAGCAGAAGTAGTTATCAGCCCCAGCATTTT.

In nucleotides, the CDR3 is TGTGCCACCGGACAGTACACTGAAGCTTTCTTT. Amino acids: CATGQYTEAFF. J is TRBJ1-1 and V is TRBV6-5; a possible D gene is TRBD1 (6 bases). The germline V gene has CDR1 MNHEY and CDR2 SVGAGI. The CDR3 is 11 residues long. V lost 10 bases and J lost 3, with 9 bases in between.

The V gene is TRBV28, the J gene TRBJ1-5; 7 bases line up with TRBD1. J was trimmed by 7 bases and V by 5 bases; bases with no gene match: 11. Germline values: CDR1 MDHEN, CDR2 SYDVKM. This CDR3 contains 15 residues. The CDR3 coding sequence is TGTGCCAGCAGTATGACAGGGTTTATCGGACAGCCCCAGCATTTT. As protein: CASSMTGFIGQPQHF.

The chain carries TRBV21-1 and TRBJ1-2; the DNA was not compared with TRBD1, the D call given in the table. TRBV21-1 is assigned pseudogene status. The CDR3 spans 17 residues. DNA of the CDR3: TGTGCCAGCAGCAATCACTCGACCGGACAGCCTTTTTATGGCTACACCTTC. This encodes CASSNHSTGQPFYGYTF.

This rearrangement joins TRBV5-1 to TRBJ2-6, with D possibly matching TRBD2 (5 bases). This CDR3 region has 16 residues. Germline V lookup: CDR1 SGHRS, CDR2 YFSETQ. The ends were cut back, 5 bases at V and 0 bases at J, with 12 bases in the middle. Written as DNA, the CDR3 is TGCGCCAGCAGAGACTACGGCCGCTCTGGGGCCAACGTCCTGACTTTC. The encoded protein is CASRDYGRSGANVLTF.

The chain combines TRBV5-1 with TRBJ1-1; unclear D gene. The ends were cut back, 5 bases at V and 0 bases at J, with 8 bases in the middle. This CDR3 contains 13 residues. The germline V gene has CDR1 SGHRS and CDR2 YFSETQ. CDR3 residues: CASRLEMNTEAFF. CDR3 in DNA: TGCGCCAGCAGGCTAGAAATGAACACTGAAGCTTTCTTT.

This clone was detected only a few times. The chain joins TRBV5-5 to TRBJ2-1; 7 positions agree with TRBD2. V gave up 4 bases and J gave up 6 bases; unmatched junction bases: 13. CDR3 length: 16 amino acids. Germline loops: CDR1 SGHKS, CDR2 YYEKEE (reference sequence). Here the CDR3 DNA reads TGTGCCAGCAGCCCCCTCGCGGGAGCGTCAGCCAATGAGCAGTTCTTC. Protein product: CASSPLAGASANEQFF.

V gene TRBV18 combines with J gene TRBJ2-2; TRBD1 is a possible D gene (5 bases). The ends were cut back, 1 base at V and 4 bases at J, with 13 bases in the middle. This CDR3 is built from 16 residues. Per germline, CDR1 KGHSH and CDR2 LQKENI. DNA of the CDR3: TGTGCCAGCTCACCACGGGCGCAGGGCCCCACCGGGGAGCTGTTTTTT. Residues: CASSPRAQGPTGELFF.

Judged by abundance, this clone is medium-sized. This rearrangement joins TRBV7-9 to TRBJ1-6; TRBD1 agrees at 11 bases. CDR1 and CDR2 from the germline V gene are SEHNR and FQNEAQ (reference sequence). The CDR3 has 15 amino acids. Trimming at V came to 5 bases and at J to 8 bases, leaving 5 bases not matched to a gene. The CDR3 sequence is CASSRGTGGDSPLHF. As DNA, the CDR3 is TGTGCCAGCAGCCGGGGGACAGGGGGAGATTCACCCCTCCACTTT.

This clone was recorded once. This chain joins TRBV5-7 and TRBJ1-2; D remains unclear. Being an ORF, TRBV5-7 has a function that is uncertain. V lost 0 bases and J lost 4, with 4 bases in between. The CDR3 runs to 12 residues. The CDR3 nucleotides are TGTGCCAGCAGCTTGGGCCCCTATGGCTACACCTTC. Its translation is CASSLGPYGYTF.

Here the CDR3 reads CASRENRGQSYGYTF. Here the CDR3 DNA reads TGTGCCAGCAGGGAAAACAGGGGGCAGAGCTATGGCTACACCTTC. The chain recombines TRBV7-9 with TRBJ1-2, with TRBD1 matching 9 bases. Germline loops: CDR1 SEHNR, CDR2 FQNEAQ (reference sequence). The CDR3 runs 15 residues. V was clipped by 6 bases and J by 4 bases; unmatched bases: 9.

The chain joins TRBV30 to TRBJ1-6; 8 positions match TRBD1. This CDR3 spans 14 amino acids. V was clipped by 2 bases and J by 6 bases; unmatched bases: 3. Germline CDR1 is GTSNPN and CDR2 is SVGIG (reference sequence). CDR3 bases: TGTGCCTGGAGTCAACAGGGGGGTAATTCACCCCTCCACTTT. Translation gives CAWSQQGGNSPLHF.

This chain joins TRBV27 and TRBJ1-2; no clear D. The CDR3 spans 12 residues. The germline gives CDR1 MNHEY, CDR2 SMNVEV (reference sequence). The V end was cut by 5 bases, the J end by 4 bases, with 8 bases between. CDR3 amino acids: CASSNRVYGYTF. For the CDR3, the DNA is TGTGCCAGCAGTAACCGTGTCTATGGCTACACCTTC.

The rearrangement joins TRBV2 to TRBJ2-5, with D unclear. Germline assignment: CDR1 SNHLY and CDR2 FYNNEI. There are 14 residues in the CDR3. V gave up 6 bases and J gave up 5 bases, with 16 bases separating them. In DNA, the CDR3 is TGTGCCAGCAGCACCGACTTGAGTCGTGAGACCCAGTACTTC. Translation gives CASSTDLSRETQYF. Using reference TRBV2 and TRBJ2-5 for the parts outside the CDR3, the full variable domain is EPEVTQTPSHQVTQMGQEVILRCVPISNHLYFYWYRQILGQKVEFLVSFYNNEISEKSEIFDDQFSVERPDGSNFTLKIRSTKLEDSAMYFCASSTDLSRETQYFGPGTRLLVL.

The rearrangement uses TRBV5-5 and TRBJ1-1; D remains unclear. This CDR3 comprises 14 residues. Germline CDR1 reads SGHKS; CDR2 reads YYEKEE (reference sequence). The V and J ends lost 4 bases and 0 bases respectively, with 10 bases between them. CDR3 sequence reads: CASSNRNLNTEAFF. The CDR3 nucleotides are TGTGCCAGCAGCAACAGAAACCTGAACACTGAAGCTTTCTTT.

The rearrangement joins TRBV4-1 to TRBJ2-2; a possible D gene is TRBD2 (6 bases). Germline V lookup: CDR1 MGHRA, CDR2 YSYEKL. The CDR3 extends over 17 amino acids. V was shortened by 2 bases and J by 4 bases, with 17 bases between the two germline ends. CDR3 nucleotides: TGCGCCAGCAGCCAATCTGCCTCTCTGGGAGGCACCGGGGAGCTGTTTTTT. It codes for CASSQSASLGGTGELFF.

The chain is built from TRBV28 and TRBJ2-7, with D maybe TRBD1 (6 bases). Germline V gives CDR1 MDHEN, CDR2 SYDVKM. V was shortened by 3 bases and J by 2 bases, with 8 bases between the two germline ends. The CDR3 has 13 amino acids. CDR3 DNA sequence: TGTGCCAGCAGTTTCTCAGGGGCCTACGAGCAGTACTTC. It encodes CASSFSGAYEQYF. The variable domain in full, completed from reference TRBV28 and TRBJ2-7, reads DVKVTQSSRYLVKRTGEKVFLECVQDMDHENMFWYRQDPGLGLRLIYFSYDVKMKEKGDIPEGYSVSREKKERFSLILESASTNQTSMYLCASSFSGAYEQYFGPGTRLTVT.

This clone was detected once. The rearrangement links TRBV7-4 to TRBJ2-5; D uncertain. The J call is doubtful: the DNA matches TRBJ2-7 better. CDR3 size: 12 residues. Germline V gives CDR1 SGHVT, CDR2 SQSDAQ. The CDR3 is CASSFWSYEQYF. The CDR3 DNA sequence: TGTGCCAGCAGCTTCTGGTCCTACGAGCAGTACTTC.

This clone has only a few counts. The gene calls are TRBV19 and TRBJ1-5; 7 bases match TRBD1. The CDR3 has 17 amino acids. Germline V gene lookup returns CDR1 LNHDA and CDR2 SQIVND (reference sequence). V was clipped by 8 bases and J by 6 bases; unmatched bases: 19. The CDR3 nucleotides are TGTGCCAGTGATTCGATGGGTCGGCAGGGGGGCGGTCAGCCCCAGCATTTT. Residues: CASDSMGRQGGGQPQHF.

V gene TRBV5-1 combines with J gene TRBJ1-4, with D maybe TRBD1 (6 bases). Germline V gene data show CDR1 as SGHRS and CDR2 as YFSETQ. The V end lost 1 base, the J end lost 9 bases, and 13 bases lay between the germline ends. The CDR3 is 14 amino acids. CDR3 nucleotides: TGCGCCAGCAGCTTGACAGGGATGGGGAAAAAACTGTTTTTT. This translates into CASSLTGMGKKLFF.

The gene calls are TRBV7-8 and TRBJ2-7; TRBD1 matches 7 bases. The CDR3 contains 15 residues. Trimming cost V 5 bases and J 4 bases; bases outside gene matches: 11. Germline assignment: CDR1 SGHVS and CDR2 FQNEAQ. The CDR3 sequence is CASSRARQGLYEQYF. In DNA, the CDR3 is TGTGCCAGCAGCCGTGCTAGACAGGGCTTGTACGAGCAGTACTTC.

This chain uses TRBV6-6 with TRBJ2-5; D call uncertain. The V gene's germline CDR1 is MNHNY and CDR2 SVGAGI (reference sequence). The CDR3 contains 12 residues. V lost 5 bases to trimming and J lost 2 bases, with 6 bases between them. CDR3 in amino acids: CASSRRQETQYF. DNA for the CDR3: TGTGCCAGCAGTCGCCGACAAGAGACCCAGTACTTC.

The CDR3, as DNA: TGTGCCAGCAGCGTAGGACAGATTAACACCGGGGAGCTGTTTTTT. Amino acid sequence: CASSVGQINTGELFF. V gene TRBV28 combines with J gene TRBJ2-2, with D possibly being TRBD1 (6 bases). Germline CDR1 MDHEN, CDR2 SYDVKM. This CDR3 has 15 amino acids. V was shortened by 6 bases and J by 2 bases, with 13 bases between the two germline ends.